Detailed here is one T cell receptor beta chain. The record originates from a study of blood T cells in healthy people across ages. A sample-barcoded 5' primer and a J-beta primer mix were used in a second PCR of roughly 7 to 11 cycles. One entry per CDR3 protein results from TCRdb running MiXCR on the 5' RACE reads. The sample contains about 780,000 distinct CDR3 sequences, roughly 25% of which appear only once. With 5 bases removed from V and 0 bases from J, the gap between germline ends came to 18 bases. The CDR3 sequence is 16 residues long. CDR1 SGHRS and CDR2 YFSETQ come from the germline V gene. These data were also reused for a study on T cells of mothers and their children. This second study says: Slightly higher but non-significant overlap marked related mother-child pairs versus unrelated pairs.

This chain joins TRBV5-1 and TRBJ2-7; perhaps D is TRBD1 or TRBD2 (5 bases each). The specimen sequenced was blood. The source of this sequence is a boy aged 10-17 years in good health. CDR3 residues: CASSRTPGRSSYEQYF. As DNA, the CDR3 is TGCGCCAGCAGTCGCACACCGGGACGGTCCTCCTACGAGCAGTACTTC.